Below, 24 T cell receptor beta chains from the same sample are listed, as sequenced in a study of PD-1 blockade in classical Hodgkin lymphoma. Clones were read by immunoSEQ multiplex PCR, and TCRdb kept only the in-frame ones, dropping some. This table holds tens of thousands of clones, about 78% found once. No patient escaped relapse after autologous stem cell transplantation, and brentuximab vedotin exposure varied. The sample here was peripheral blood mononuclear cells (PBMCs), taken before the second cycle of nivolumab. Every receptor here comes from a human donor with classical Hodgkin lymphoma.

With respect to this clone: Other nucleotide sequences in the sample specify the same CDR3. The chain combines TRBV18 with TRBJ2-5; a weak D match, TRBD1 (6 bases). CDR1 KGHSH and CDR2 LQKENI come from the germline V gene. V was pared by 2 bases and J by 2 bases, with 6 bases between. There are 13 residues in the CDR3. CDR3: CASSPGQQETQYF. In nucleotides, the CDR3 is TGTGCCAGCTCACCAGGACAGCAAGAGACCCAGTACTTC.

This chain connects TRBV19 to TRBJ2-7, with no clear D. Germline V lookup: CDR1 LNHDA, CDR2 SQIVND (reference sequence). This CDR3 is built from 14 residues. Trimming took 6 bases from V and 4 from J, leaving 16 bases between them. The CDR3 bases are TGTGCCAGTAGCGGGCCTAGAGGAGTTTACGAGCAGTACTTC. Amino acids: CASSGPRGVYEQYF.

CDR3 nucleotide sequence: TGTGCCAGCAGCTTCCCCAACAGGGGGCGCGACGAGCAGTACTTC. It codes for CASSFPNRGRDEQYF. V usage is TRBV7-9 and J usage is TRBJ2-7; 9 nucleotides agree with TRBD1. The CDR3 loop spans 15 amino acids. J gave up 5 bases and V 3 bases, and 8 bases lay outside the gene matches. Germline assignment: CDR1 SEHNR and CDR2 FQNEAQ (reference sequence).

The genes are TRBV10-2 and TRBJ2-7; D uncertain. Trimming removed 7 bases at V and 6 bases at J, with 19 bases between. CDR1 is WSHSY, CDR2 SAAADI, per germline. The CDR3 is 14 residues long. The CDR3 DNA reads TGCGCCAGCACTGAAATGATCACGTACGGCGAGCAGTACTTC. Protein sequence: CASTEMITYGEQYF.

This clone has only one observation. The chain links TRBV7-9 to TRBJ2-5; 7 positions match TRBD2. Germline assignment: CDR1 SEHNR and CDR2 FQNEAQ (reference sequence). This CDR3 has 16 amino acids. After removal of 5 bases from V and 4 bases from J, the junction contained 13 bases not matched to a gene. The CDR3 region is CASSIGPGGGSETQYF. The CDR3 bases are TGTGCCAGCAGCATCGGACCGGGAGGTGGTTCAGAGACCCAGTACTTC.

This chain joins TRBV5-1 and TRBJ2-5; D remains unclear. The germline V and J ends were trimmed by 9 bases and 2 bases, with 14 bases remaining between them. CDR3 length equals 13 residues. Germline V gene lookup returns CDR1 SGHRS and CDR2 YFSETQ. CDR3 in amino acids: CAILDREQETQYF. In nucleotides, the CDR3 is TGCGCCATCCTGGATAGGGAACAAGAGACCCAGTACTTC.

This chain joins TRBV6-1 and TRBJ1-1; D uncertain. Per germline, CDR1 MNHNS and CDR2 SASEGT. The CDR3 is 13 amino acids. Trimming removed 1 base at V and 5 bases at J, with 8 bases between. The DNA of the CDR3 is TGTGCCAGCAGTGAAGAGAGAGGGACTGAAGCTTTCTTT. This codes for CASSEERGTEAFF.

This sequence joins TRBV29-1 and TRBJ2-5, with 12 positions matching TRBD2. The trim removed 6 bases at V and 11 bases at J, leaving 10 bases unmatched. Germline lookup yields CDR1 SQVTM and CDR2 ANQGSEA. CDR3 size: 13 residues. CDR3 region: CSVPLAGGVEQYF. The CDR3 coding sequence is TGCAGCGTACCCCTAGCGGGAGGGGTTGAGCAGTACTTC.

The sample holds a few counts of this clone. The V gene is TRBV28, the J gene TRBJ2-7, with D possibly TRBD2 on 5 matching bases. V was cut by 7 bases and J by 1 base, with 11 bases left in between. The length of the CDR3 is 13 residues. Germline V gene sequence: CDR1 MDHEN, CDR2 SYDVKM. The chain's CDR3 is CASTRTASYEQYF. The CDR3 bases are TGTGCCAGCACACGGACTGCTTCCTACGAGCAGTACTTC.

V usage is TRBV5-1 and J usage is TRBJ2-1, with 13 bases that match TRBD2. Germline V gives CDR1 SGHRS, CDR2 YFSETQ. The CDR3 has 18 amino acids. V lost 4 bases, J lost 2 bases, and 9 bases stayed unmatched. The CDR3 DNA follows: TGCGCCAGCAGCCATGGACTAGCGGGAGCCCCTACCTACAATGAGCAGTTCTTC. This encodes CASSHGLAGAPTYNEQFF. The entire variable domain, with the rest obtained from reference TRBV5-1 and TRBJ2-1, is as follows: KAGVTQTPRYLIKTRGQQVTLSCSPISGHRSVSWYQQTPGQGLQFLFEYFSETQRNKGNFPGRFSGRQFSNSRSEMNVSTLELGDSALYLCASSHGLAGAPTYNEQFFGPGTRLTVL.

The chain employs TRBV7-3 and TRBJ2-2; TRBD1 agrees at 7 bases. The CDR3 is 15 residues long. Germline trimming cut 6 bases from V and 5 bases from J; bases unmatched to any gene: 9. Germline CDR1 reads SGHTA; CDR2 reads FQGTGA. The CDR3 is CASRPKTGRTGELFF. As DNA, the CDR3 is TGTGCCAGCAGGCCCAAGACAGGGCGGACCGGGGAGCTGTTTTTT. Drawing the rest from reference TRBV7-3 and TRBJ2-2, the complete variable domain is GAGVSQTPSNKVTEKGKYVELRCDPISGHTALYWYRQSLGQGPEFLIYFQGTGAADDSGLPNDRFFAVRPEGSVSTLKIQRTERGDSAVYLCASRPKTGRTGELFFGEGSRLTVL.

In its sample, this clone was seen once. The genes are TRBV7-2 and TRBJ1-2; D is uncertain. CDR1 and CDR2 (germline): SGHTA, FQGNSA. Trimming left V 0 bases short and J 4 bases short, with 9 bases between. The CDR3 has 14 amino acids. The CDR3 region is CASSLAPILYGYTF. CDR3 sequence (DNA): TGTGCCAGCAGCTTAGCGCCGATACTCTATGGCTACACCTTC.

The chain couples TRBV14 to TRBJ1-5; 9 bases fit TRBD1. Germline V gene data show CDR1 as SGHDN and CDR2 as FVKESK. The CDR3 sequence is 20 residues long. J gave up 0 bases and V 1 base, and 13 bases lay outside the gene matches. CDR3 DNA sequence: TGTGCCAGCAGCCAAGTTCTCGGGACAGGGCGCCGAACTAGCAATCAGCCCCAGCATTTT. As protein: CASSQVLGTGRRTSNQPQHF.

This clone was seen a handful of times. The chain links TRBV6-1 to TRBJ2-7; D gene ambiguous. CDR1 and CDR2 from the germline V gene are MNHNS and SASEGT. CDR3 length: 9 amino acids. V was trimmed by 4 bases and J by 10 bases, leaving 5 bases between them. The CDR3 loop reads CASSAAQYF. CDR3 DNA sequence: TGTGCCAGCAGTGCCGCTCAGTACTTC.

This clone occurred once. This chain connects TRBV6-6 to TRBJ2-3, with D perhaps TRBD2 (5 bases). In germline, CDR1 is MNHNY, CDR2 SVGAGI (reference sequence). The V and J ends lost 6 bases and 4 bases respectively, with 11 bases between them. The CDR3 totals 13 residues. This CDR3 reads CASRLSRADTQYF. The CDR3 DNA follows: TGTGCCAGCAGACTGTCGAGGGCAGATACGCAGTATTTT.

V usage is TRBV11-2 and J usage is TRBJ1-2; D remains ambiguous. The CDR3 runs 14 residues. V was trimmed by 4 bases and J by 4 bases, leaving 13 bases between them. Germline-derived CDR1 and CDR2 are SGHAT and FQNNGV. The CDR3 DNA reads TGTGCCAGCAGCTGGCCCTCCGTGGGCTATGGCTACACCTTC. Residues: CASSWPSVGYGYTF.

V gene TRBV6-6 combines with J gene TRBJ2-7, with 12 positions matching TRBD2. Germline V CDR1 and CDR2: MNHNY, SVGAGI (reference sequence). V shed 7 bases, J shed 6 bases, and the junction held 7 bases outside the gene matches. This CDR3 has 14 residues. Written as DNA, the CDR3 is TGTGCCAGCAAACTAGCGGGGGGAGTTCGCGAGCAGTACTTC. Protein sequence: CASKLAGGVREQYF.

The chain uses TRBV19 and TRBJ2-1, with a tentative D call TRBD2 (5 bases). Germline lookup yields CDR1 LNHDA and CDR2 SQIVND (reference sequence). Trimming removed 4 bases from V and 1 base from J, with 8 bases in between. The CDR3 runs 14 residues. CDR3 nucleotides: TGTGCCAGTAGTAGAGCGGCATCCTACAATGAGCAGTTCTTC. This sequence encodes CASSRAASYNEQFF.

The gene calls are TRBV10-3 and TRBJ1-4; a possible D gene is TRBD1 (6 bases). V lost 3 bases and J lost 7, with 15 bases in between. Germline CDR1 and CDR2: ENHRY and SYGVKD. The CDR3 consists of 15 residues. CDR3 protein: CAISESGQQGEKLFF. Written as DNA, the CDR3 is TGTGCCATCAGTGAATCCGGTCAACAGGGTGAAAAACTGTTTTTT.

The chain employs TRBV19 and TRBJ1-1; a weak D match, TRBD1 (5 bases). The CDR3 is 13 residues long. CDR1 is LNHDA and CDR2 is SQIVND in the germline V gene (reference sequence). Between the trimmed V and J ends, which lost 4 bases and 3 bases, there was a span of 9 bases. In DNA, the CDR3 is TGTGCCAGTAGTAAGGGGAGACACACTGAAGCTTTCTTT. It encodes CASSKGRHTEAFF.

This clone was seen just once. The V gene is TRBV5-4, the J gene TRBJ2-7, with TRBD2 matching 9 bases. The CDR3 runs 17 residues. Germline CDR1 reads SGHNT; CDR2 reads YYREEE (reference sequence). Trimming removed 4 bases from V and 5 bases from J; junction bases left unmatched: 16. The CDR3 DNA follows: TGTGCCAGCAGCCCGGGGCTACACAGGACTAGCGAGGACGAGCAGTACTTC. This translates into CASSPGLHRTSEDEQYF.

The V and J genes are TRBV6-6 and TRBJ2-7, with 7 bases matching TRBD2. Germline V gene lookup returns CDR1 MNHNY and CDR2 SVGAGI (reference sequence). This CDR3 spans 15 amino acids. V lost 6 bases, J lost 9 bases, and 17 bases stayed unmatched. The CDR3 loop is CASSSGLADASVQYF. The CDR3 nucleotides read TGTGCCAGCAGCTCCGGGCTAGCGGACGCCTCGGTGCAGTACTTC.

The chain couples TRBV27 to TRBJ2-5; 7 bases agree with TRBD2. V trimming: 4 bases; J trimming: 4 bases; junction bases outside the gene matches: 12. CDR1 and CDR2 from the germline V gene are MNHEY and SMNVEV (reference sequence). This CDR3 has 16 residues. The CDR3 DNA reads TGTGCCAGCAGTTCATATATTGGGAGGGCCTTAGAGACCCAGTACTTC. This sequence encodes CASSSYIGRALETQYF.

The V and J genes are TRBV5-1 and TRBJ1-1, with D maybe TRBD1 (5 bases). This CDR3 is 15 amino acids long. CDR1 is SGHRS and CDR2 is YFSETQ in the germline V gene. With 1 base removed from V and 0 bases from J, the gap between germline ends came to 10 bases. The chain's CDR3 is CASSLLGHLNTEAFF. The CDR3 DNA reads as TGCGCCAGCAGCTTGTTGGGGCACCTGAACACTGAAGCTTTCTTT.